The 2 T cell receptor beta chains given below trace back to one sample, sequenced in a study of blood T cell repertoires in COVID-19 (TCRdb year 2020). Receptor libraries were prepared by the immunoSEQ multiplex PCR assay. TCRdb re-hosts the immuneACCESS table, in-frame sequences only. Its copies lack some clones; in the studies checked, an unresolved V gene accounts for under half of them, and the cause for the rest is not known. The sample table contains 160,000 or so clones; only one count was recorded for roughly 90% of them. 1% to 1.5% of the sample is held by the ten biggest clonotypes. Input material: PBMCs or T cells enriched from blood (not recorded which). The receptors shown here come from a human donor with acute COVID-19. The donor label of this sample is uncertain.

This clone was picked up many times. The chain has TRBV12-5 and TRBJ1-4; tentatively, D is TRBD1 (5 bases). Trimming removed 6 bases at V and 6 bases at J, with 17 bases between. Germline CDR1 LGHNT, CDR2 FRNRAP. This CDR3 region has 15 residues. CDR3 sequence (DNA): TGTGCTAGTGGGGAGGGAACGGCGGGGGATGAAAAACTGTTTTTT. The encoded protein is CASGEGTAGDEKLFF.

This chain uses TRBV7-2 with TRBJ2-7; the D gene is possibly TRBD1 (5 bases). The germline CDR1 and CDR2 sequences are SGHTA and FQGNSA. The V end lost 8 bases, the J end lost 4 bases, and 9 bases lay between the germline ends. This CDR3 is 11 amino acids long. CDR3 protein: CASSPGYEQYF. In DNA form, the CDR3 reads TGTGCCAGCTCCCCAGGGTACGAGCAGTACTTC.